These T cell receptor beta chains were read from a single sample in a study of response to subunit inactivated influenza vaccine. TCRdb itself ran the RT-PCR reads through MiXCR, one entry per CDR3 protein. The data hold 500,000 to 550,000 distinct CDR3 sequences, with less than 10% observed a single time. Sequenced here: PBMCs from blood, sampled 23 months after vaccination. Receptor source: a man aged 45-69 years who received an inactivated influenza vaccine. CDR3s include the opening cysteine and the closing phenylalanine or tryptophan. The D gene is left open where the match is weak. A clone size is listed for some rows: how often the clone was seen (once, few, many), or a class if it is expanded.

few,TRBJ2-7,TRBV4-3,NA,CASSQDRRPGPYEQYF,TGCGCCAGCAGCCAAGATCGACGGCCCGGGCCCTACGAGCAGTACTTC
few,TRBJ2-3,TRBV5-6,NA,CASSLGVGPDTQYF,TGTGCCAGCAGCTTGGGTGTAGGGCCAGATACGCAGTATTTT
many,TRBJ2-5,TRBV6-5,NA,CASSHGTGAERPQYF,TGTGCCAGCAGTCACGGGACGGGAGCGGAGAGACCCCAGTACTTC
NA,TRBJ1-4,TRBV4-2,NA,CASSPDQTNEKLFF,TGTGCCAGCAGCCCCGATCAGACTAATGAAAAACTGTTTTTT
NA,TRBJ2-1,TRBV7-4,TRBD2,CASSLATSRNSYNEQFF,TGTGCCAGCAGCTTAGCGACTAGCCGTAACTCCTACAATGAGCAGTTCTTC
NA,TRBJ2-5,TRBV7-9,NA,CASEDLCRVPREETQYF,TGTGCCAGCGAGGACCTTTGTCGGGTCCCACGGGAAGAGACCCAGTACTTC
many,TRBJ1-6,TRBV20-1,NA,CSARKGASYNSPLHF,TGCAGTGCTAGAAAAGGGGCCTCCTATAATTCACCCCTCCACTTT
few,TRBJ2-3,TRBV6-5,NA,CASSYGGGWQDTQYF,TGTGCCAGCAGTTACGGGGGGGGCTGGCAAGATACGCAGTATTTT
many,TRBJ1-1,TRBV29-1,NA,CSVASTEAFF,TGCAGCGTTGCGTCCACTGAAGCTTTCTTT
many,TRBJ1-4,TRBV2,NA,CASSEAGSYEKLFF,TGTGCCAGCAGTGAAGCGGGATCCTATGAAAAACTGTTTTTT
many,TRBJ2-3,TRBV7-2,TRBD1,CASSLAGTGGTDTQYF,TGTGCCAGCAGCTTGGCCGGGACAGGGGGCACAGATACGCAGTATTTT
NA,TRBJ2-2,TRBV5-1,NA,CASSLSGGWTGELFF,TGCGCCAGCAGCTTATCCGGGGGCTGGACCGGGGAGCTGTTTTTT
many,TRBJ2-1,TRBV7-6,NA,CASSFLNGDEQFF,TGTGCCAGCAGCTTCCTTAACGGGGATGAGCAGTTCTTC
few,TRBJ1-6,TRBV6-6,NA,CASREWNSPLHF,TGTGCCAGCAGGGAATGGAATTCACCCCTCCACTTT
few,TRBJ2-3,TRBV3-1,NA,CASSQGLQDFTDTQYF,TGTGCCAGCAGCCAAGGGCTGCAGGACTTCACAGATACGCAGTATTTT
NA,TRBJ2-7,TRBV28,NA,CASSSSLTFEQYF,TGTGCCAGCAGTTCGTCATTGACTTTCGAGCAGTACTTC
many,TRBJ2-2,TRBV12-3/TRBV12-4,TRBD2,CASSLTSGSTGELFF,TGTGCCAGCAGTTTAACTAGCGGGAGCACCGGGGAGCTGTTTTTT
few,TRBJ2-6,TRBV7-2,NA,CASSFQGIGANVLTF,TGTGCCAGCAGCTTCCAGGGTATTGGGGCCAACGTCCTGACTTTC
many,TRBJ2-7,TRBV18,NA,CASSSNGAGPNEQYF,TGTGCCAGCTCATCCAACGGGGCCGGCCCCAACGAGCAGTACTTC
NA,TRBJ2-3,TRBV19,NA,CALPPLDTDTQYF,TGTGCCCTCCCCCCACTAGACACAGATACGCAGTATTTT
NA,TRBJ2-1,TRBV20-1,NA,CSARATFRPSSGVGNEQFF,TGCAGTGCTAGAGCTACGTTCCGTCCGTCGTCAGGGGTGGGCAATGAGCAGTTCTTC
NA,TRBJ2-7,TRBV23-1,NA,CASNRPGSPIYEQYF,TGCGCCAGCAATAGACCAGGGAGCCCCATCTACGAGCAGTACTTC
few,TRBJ2-7,TRBV9,NA,CASSVGSAIPYEQYF,TGTGCCAGCAGCGTAGGGTCAGCCATCCCTTACGAGCAGTACTTC
few,TRBJ2-3,TRBV9,TRBD2,CASSKGLAGVGGDTQYF,TGTGCCAGCAGCAAAGGACTAGCGGGAGTCGGAGGTGATACGCAGTATTTT
NA,TRBJ2-1,TRBV20-1,TRBD2,CSARDYGLAGSYNEQFF,TGCAGTGCTAGAGACTACGGACTAGCGGGGTCCTACAATGAGCAGTTCTTC
few,TRBJ1-3,TRBV7-2,NA,CASSLEASSGNTIYF,TGTGCCAGCAGCTTAGAGGCCTCCTCTGGAAACACCATATATTTT
NA,TRBJ2-3,TRBV18,NA,CASSRDSVADTQYF,TGTGCCAGCTCCCGCGATAGCGTTGCAGATACGCAGTATTTT
few,TRBJ2-2,TRBV12-3/TRBV12-4,TRBD1,CASSLWGPIGTGGNTGELFF,TGTGCCAGCAGTTTATGGGGCCCAATCGGGACAGGGGGGAACACCGGGGAGCTGTTTTTT
many,TRBJ2-5,TRBV7-2,NA,CASSLANQKETQYF,TGTGCCAGCAGCTTAGCTAACCAAAAAGAGACCCAGTACTTC
NA,TRBJ2-3,TRBV7-3,TRBD2,CASSHSGRESDTQYF,TGTGCCAGCAGCCATAGCGGGAGGGAATCAGATACGCAGTATTTT
many,TRBJ2-3,TRBV27,TRBD2,CAVGLAGFTDTQYF,TGTGCCGTTGGACTAGCGGGATTCACAGATACGCAGTATTTT
many,TRBJ2-1,TRBV11-2,TRBD1,CASSLSSGTGGNEQFF,TGTGCCAGCAGCTTGTCGTCCGGGACAGGGGGCAATGAGCAGTTCTTC
few,TRBJ1-1,TRBV3-1,TRBD1,CASSRDPGTGNTEAFF,TGTGCCAGCAGCCGAGACCCGGGGACAGGGAATACTGAAGCTTTCTTT
few,TRBJ1-1,TRBV28,TRBD1,CASSFLRQGQGFEAFF,TGTGCCAGCAGTTTTCTGCGACAGGGACAGGGGTTCGAAGCTTTCTTT
NA,TRBJ2-5,TRBV29-1,TRBD2,CSVEGLAGETQYF,TGCAGCGTTGAAGGACTAGCGGGAGAGACCCAGTACTTC
few,TRBJ1-1,TRBV3-1,TRBD1,CASTTGVRNTEAFF,TGTGCCAGCACCACAGGGGTTCGGAACACTGAAGCTTTCTTT
NA,TRBJ2-1,TRBV5-1,TRBD2,CASSLGTSGDSEQFF,TGCGCCAGCAGCTTGGGCACTAGCGGGGACTCTGAGCAGTTCTTC
few,TRBJ2-5,TRBV7-8,NA,CASSLGKYQRQETQYF,TGTGCCAGCAGCTTAGGAAAATACCAAAGACAAGAGACCCAGTACTTC
once,TRBJ2-1,TRBV4-2,TRBD2,CASSQDASGRGKNEQFF,TGTGCCAGCAGCCAAGACGCTAGCGGGAGGGGTAAGAATGAGCAGTTCTTC
NA,TRBJ1-6,TRBV7-2,NA,CASSLAETANSPLHF,TGTGCCAGCAGCTTAGCCGAGACAGCTAATTCACCCCTCCACTTT
few,TRBJ1-6,TRBV10-3,TRBD1,CAIRDRGNSPLHF,TGTGCCATCAGGGACAGGGGGAATTCACCCCTCCACTTT
NA,TRBJ2-3,TRBV4-1,TRBD2,CASRGTSGPTDTQYF,TGCGCCAGCAGGGGGACTAGCGGTCCCACAGATACGCAGTATTTT
NA,TRBJ2-1,TRBV9,NA,CASSVEGIGNEQFF,TGTGCCAGCAGCGTAGAGGGGATCGGCAATGAGCAGTTCTTC
NA,TRBJ2-1,TRBV7-2,NA,CASSTGITTEQFF,TGTGCCAGCAGTACCGGGATTACCACTGAGCAGTTCTTC
many,TRBJ1-1,TRBV5-1,NA,CASSLGGTNTEAFF,TGTGCCAGCAGCCTGGGCGGGACGAACACTGAAGCTTTCTTT
few,TRBJ1-2,TRBV7-7,TRBD1,CASSFSSYRGDGYTF,TGTGCCAGCAGCTTTAGTTCTTACAGGGGGGACGGCTACACCTTC
many,TRBJ1-2,TRBV7-9,TRBD1,CASSPTGFDAGYTF,TGTGCCAGCAGCCCGACAGGGTTTGACGCTGGCTACACCTTC
few,TRBJ1-4,TRBV7-9,NA,CASSLAGWNEKLFF,TGTGCCAGCAGCTTAGCCGGATGGAATGAAAAACTGTTTTTT